This T cell receptor (beta chain) was documented in a study of CD8+ T cells in alopecia areata. Study as a whole: Recipient mice, roughly 6-10-week-old female C3H/HeJ animals, received skin from roughly 6-12-month-old C3H/HeJ graft donors with spontaneous alopecia. Regarding the study as a whole: Scalp sequencing also captures normal skin's resident alphabeta T cells. Mouse data revealed clearer TCR sharing than patient data did, a gap possibly tied to HLA.

Germline CDR1 and CDR2: GKSSPN and SITVG. The V and J ends lost 0 bases and 0 bases, in that order; junction bases with no gene match: 5. The CDR3 runs 17 residues. RNA extraction was followed by reverse transcription into cDNA, which acted as the sequencing template. Profiling relied on immunoSEQ multiplex PCR, and the TCRdb table lists in-frame clones only, not all of them. Reported are some 110,000 clones, none seen only once; the ten largest carry roughly 21%. This clone appeared a few times. What it recognizes is unknown. Each gene name is a mouse one. The missing CDR3 end, 4 residues past where the read stops, is filled in from the germline J gene.

Sequencing input: lesional skin. The receptor was derived from a C3H/HeJ mouse with alopecia areata. MHC haplotype: H2-k. This rearrangement joins TRBV31 to TRBJ2-2, with 9 positions matching TRBD1. The CDR3 bases that were read are TGTGCCTGGAGTCTAGAGCGGGACAGGGCAAACACCGGG. Amino acid sequence: CAWSLERDRANTG. The full CDR3 is CAWSLERDRANTGQLYF.